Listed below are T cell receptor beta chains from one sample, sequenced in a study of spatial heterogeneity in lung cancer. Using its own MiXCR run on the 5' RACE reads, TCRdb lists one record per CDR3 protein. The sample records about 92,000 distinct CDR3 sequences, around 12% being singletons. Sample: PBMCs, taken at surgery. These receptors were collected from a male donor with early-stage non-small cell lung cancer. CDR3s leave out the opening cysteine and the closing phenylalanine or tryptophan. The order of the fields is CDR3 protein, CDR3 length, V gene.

CDR3: ASSEVTGQETQY
length: 12
V: TRBV2

CDR3: ASSPSTSMGEQY
length: 12
V: TRBV9

CDR3: ASSSAPGLAVFRQF
length: 14
V: TRBV12-3/TRBV12-4

CDR3: ASSPGQGAADTQY
length: 13
V: TRBV9

CDR3: ASSLLPAGQGPYSNQPQH
length: 18
V: TRBV7-2

CDR3: ASSTQLAGVSYEQY
length: 14
V: TRBV7-2

CDR3: SVVDQGSSYNEQF
length: 13
V: TRBV29-1

CDR3: ASSSPGDSNQPQH
length: 13
V: TRBV7-2

CDR3: ASSALLANEQF
length: 11
V: TRBV9

CDR3: ASSGSGTIISTDTQY
length: 15
V: TRBV7-2

CDR3: AAGTGTSFGPLH
length: 12
V: TRBV7-3

CDR3: ASSRGNTEAF
length: 10
V: TRBV12-3/TRBV12-4

CDR3: ASSLMPSENQPQH
length: 13
V: TRBV7-2

CDR3: ASSPIPRGETQY
length: 12
V: TRBV6-5

CDR3: ATGEGARLLYNEQF
length: 14
V: TRBV19

CDR3: ASSVLQAGDSPLH
length: 13
V: TRBV5-1

CDR3: ASSFTGIQPQH
length: 11
V: TRBV7-2

CDR3: ASSLAELQPQH
length: 11
V: TRBV12-3/TRBV12-4

CDR3: ASSYQETQY
length: 9
V: TRBV7-9

CDR3: ASSLEMPSRGLSGANVLT
length: 18
V: TRBV7-9

CDR3: ASSVHGGQEEKLF
length: 13
V: TRBV9

CDR3: ASKRGSGQETQY
length: 12
V: TRBV5-1

CDR3: ASSFDALAGETDTQY
length: 15
V: TRBV7-2

CDR3: ASSTGYGEKLF
length: 11
V: TRBV6-6

CDR3: ASSRDRGHQPQH
length: 12
V: TRBV18

CDR3: ASSPRGPETQY
length: 11
V: TRBV28

CDR3: ASSSRQGVVRNTIY
length: 14
V: TRBV28

CDR3: ASSLAGEPGTDTQY
length: 14
V: TRBV7-9

CDR3: SAPGTSGSREQY
length: 12
V: TRBV20-1

CDR3: ASSHSTNSYQF
length: 11
V: TRBV11-2

CDR3: ASSKGQFGGYT
length: 11
V: TRBV12-3/TRBV12-4

CDR3: SVVGSYNSPLH
length: 11
V: TRBV20-1

CDR3: AWSDGTSWFTEAF
length: 13
V: TRBV30

CDR3: ASSLTSGAGNQPQH
length: 14
V: TRBV12-3/TRBV12-4

CDR3: ASSLTGTGVGETQY
length: 14
V: TRBV7-9

CDR3: ASRVIGELF
length: 9
V: TRBV2

CDR3: ASSQDLPRGYT
length: 11
V: TRBV3-1

CDR3: ASSQVVDRGDQPQH
length: 14
V: TRBV4-2

CDR3: ASRAVRELVYEQY
length: 13
V: TRBV27

CDR3: ASSPLDSTGELF
length: 12
V: TRBV5-4

CDR3: SVGAGTNTGELF
length: 12
V: TRBV29-1

CDR3: ASSDSHLRNIQY
length: 12
V: TRBV6-1

CDR3: ASSLSRTGQRGYT
length: 13
V: TRBV7-9

CDR3: ATSDFERSGYT
length: 11
V: TRBV24-1

CDR3: ASSEAGGGRDEQY
length: 13
V: TRBV6-1

CDR3: SAEIRSNNEQF
length: 11
V: TRBV20-1

CDR3: ASSLLGGAADNEQF
length: 14
V: TRBV5-6

CDR3: ATSRDRASGYEQY
length: 13
V: TRBV15

CDR3: SAPRDGTVSSGANVLT
length: 16
V: TRBV20-1

CDR3: SARDPTSARGQY
length: 12
V: TRBV20-1

CDR3: ASRSQGADTQY
length: 11
V: TRBV28

CDR3: ASRGTTKNTEAF
length: 12
V: TRBV28

CDR3: ASSVDRDSSPLH
length: 12
V: TRBV9

CDR3: ASILRTGLNYGYT
length: 13
V: TRBV6-5

CDR3: ASSLLTGNEKLF
length: 12
V: TRBV12-3/TRBV12-4